This TCR beta chain was recorded in a study of OX40 agonist ivuxolimab in advanced cancers. Turning to the study itself: There were three patients with partial responses, one having hepatocellular carcinoma and two cutaneous melanoma. Findings of the study overall: The average count of expanded clones was higher among CD8+ T cells than among CD4+.

The length of the CDR3 is 12 residues. The trim removed 10 bases at V and 9 bases at J, leaving 8 bases unmatched. Looked up from germline, CDR1 is MDHEN and CDR2 is SYDVKM. The investigators sampled blood at baseline, at cycle 4 day 1, and at cycle 7 day 1. Points on this clone: The antigen is not known.

Profiling relied on immunoSEQ multiplex PCR, and the TCRdb table lists in-frame clones only, not all of them. The data show about 84,000 clones, around four fifths seen once. This receptor was identified in an adult with an advanced solid tumor such as melanoma, head and neck, liver or kidney cancer. This sequence joins TRBV28 and TRBJ2-3; TRBD1 matches at 9 bases. The input for sequencing was CD4+ or CD8+ T cells sorted from blood, taken in a trial of the OX40 agonist ivuxolimab. In DNA form, the CDR3 reads TGTGCCATCCGGACAGGGGAGGACACGCAGTATTTT. Amino acids: CAIRTGEDTQYF.